This T cell receptor beta chain was obtained from a study of T cell responses to AZD1222 COVID-19 vaccine (dated by TCRdb to about 2021). In terms of the full investigation: AZD1222 recipients whose second dose came at about 4 weeks and those whose second dose came at about 12 weeks were combined into one group, since spike-specific TCR depth and breadth did not differ between the two schedules. Trial participants were enrolled by age into subgroups of 18-55, 56-69 and 70-plus years, and around 140, 26 and 57 TCR-sequenced participants, respectively, were included in these subgroups. TCR sequencing was performed for approximately 240 trial participants, of whom roughly 200 were given two doses of AZD1222 and some 25 were given two doses of MenACWY control vaccine.

The intended sense of this specimen's time point label: baseline before first vaccination. The vaccinee samples were drawn from two UK trials, COV001 and COV002, one of which was a single-blind randomized controlled phase 2/3 trial testing AZD1222 (ChAdOx1 nCoV-19) in healthy adults. For TCRbeta chain sequencing, PBMC samples from trial participants were taken at day 0 and at day 28 after the second dose. The CDR3 regions of human TCRbeta chains were analyzed by immunosequencing. In the source study's methods: TCRs in the repertoires were compared against a reference library of SARS-CoV-2-specific TCRs that had been generated with the MIRA antigen-specificity platform. Breadth was defined as the fraction of unique TCRs that were SARS-CoV-2-associated. Depth was defined as the fraction of total T cells that were SARS-CoV-2-associated. Using the MIRA data, each spike-specific TCR was assigned both to the spike region to which the TCR was reactive and to a CD4 or CD8 class. Log10-transformed breadth and depth values were compared by one-way ANOVA with Sidak's multiple comparisons tests. TCRdb holds this immuneACCESS table with in-frame rearrangements only. Some clones are missing; in checked studies, unresolved V genes explain under half, and the rest has no known cause. The V and J calls and clone size were taken over from that table, and D and trimming were inferred from the DNA. Here the sample has more than 110,000 clones; roughly 92% occur a single time. The top ten hold approximately 4.7% of the sample.

Broad study findings and their caveats: Epitopes outside the regions mutated in the B.1.351 and B.1.1.7 variants were reportedly recognized by nearly half of the unique spike-specific TCRs. After two AZD1222 doses, both the breadth and the depth of spike-specific TCRs were significantly higher than at day 0 and than in MenACWY recipients. Participants were mostly white British and included more females than males, and it was suggested by the authors that clonal diversity may have been underestimated. The 56-69-year group was small, and its depth increase did not reach significance, likely because of low power. Because no day 14 peak-response samples were available, the repertoires could be characterized only after the peak T cell response. The whole spike protein was spanned by vaccine-associated CD4 TCRs, and dominant responses were seen in regions 160-218 and 743-854. Conclusions about previously exposed vaccinees are limited, since just six or seven AZD1222 recipients were seropositive for SARS-CoV-2 at baseline.

Trimming at the junction amounts to 0 bases on V and 10 bases on J, and the germline ends lie 13 bases apart. Taken from the germline V gene, the CDR1 and CDR2 loops are SGHRS and YFSETQ. From the cysteine through the phenylalanine, the CDR3 covers 14 amino acids. Only the CDR3 region is kept as DNA, spanning 42 bases read in frame from base 1. As regards this clone: Its antigen specificity is not known. No much larger clone exists at a distance of one base, and base qualities are not known.

The clonotype originates from an adult in good health. The chain links TRBV5-1 with TRBJ2-2, with the D segment identity uncertain. Specimen: peripheral blood, collected on day 0 of AZD1222 vaccination. The nucleotides read TGCGCCAGCAGCTTGGTGGTAGACCCTGCGGAGCTGTTTTTT. This encodes CASSLVVDPAELFF.